This T cell receptor beta chain was documented in a study of T cell repertoires in cytomegalovirus infection. The wider study: Public signatures in TCR beta pointed to CMV infection and matching HLA type. Study results and limitations: Cumulated frequencies of public TCR beta families served to identify carriers of CMV plus the relevant HLA. HLA-C-restricted TCR beta clonotypes specific for CMV led the ex vivo response.

The V and J ends lost 2 bases and 2 bases respectively, with 12 bases between them. CDR3 length: 15 residues. Germline assignment: CDR1 MNHEY and CDR2 SVGAGI. Each CDR3 protein gets one entry after TCRdb re-called the reads with MiXCR. The sample has about 210,000 distinct CDR3 sequences; approximately 7% are singletons. This clonotype was recorded many times. As yet, its antigen is unknown. The J gene is TRBJ1-2, the V gene TRBV6-5; no clear D. The sequence came from a human donor in good health (CMV status not recorded). Some clones in this sample may be carry-over from other donors' samples. The sequenced sample consisted of PBMCs. CDR3 sequence reads: CASSYDPSSNYGYTF. Here the CDR3 DNA reads TGTGCCAGCAGTTACGATCCCTCAAGCAACTATGGCTACACCTTC.